The 10 T cell receptor beta chains presented below share a single source sample, sequenced in a study of naive and memory T cell subsets. Both TRBC1 and TRBC2 were covered by a beta constant-region primer of two equimolar oligonucleotides. The ligated cDNA underwent four PCR rounds using SP2 and nested alpha and beta constant-region primers. TCRdb analysed the UMI-ligation and nested PCR reads with MiXCR anew, one entry per CDR3 protein. The repertoire includes 15,000 to 20,000 distinct CDR3 sequences, about 9% of them detected once, and 20% to 25% sits in the top ten. What was sequenced was central memory CD8+ T cells from blood. These receptors were collected from a human donor in good health.

V and J are TRBV4-3 and TRBJ2-7; D gene unclear. The CDR3 consists of 15 residues. The germline CDR1 and CDR2 sequences are LGHNA and YSLEER. The V gene lost 1 base and the J gene lost 0 bases, with 10 bases spanning the gap. The DNA for the CDR3 is TGCGCCAGCAGCCAAGTTACAGACGCCTCCTACGAGCAGTACTTC. Translation: CASSQVTDASYEQYF.

This clonotype occurred many times. The chain employs TRBV2 and TRBJ2-1; the D gene is possibly TRBD2 (5 bases). The CDR3 has 14 residues. V was cut by 2 bases and J by 2 bases, with 7 bases left in between. Germline lookup yields CDR1 SNHLY and CDR2 FYNNEI. CDR3: CASSESGTYNEQFF. CDR3 DNA: TGTGCCAGCAGTGAAAGCGGAACCTACAATGAGCAGTTCTTC.

This clonotype has just a few counts. The rearrangement uses TRBV6-5 and TRBJ2-5; no clear D. CDR1 MNHEY and CDR2 SVGAGI come from the germline V gene. V lost 3 bases and J 5 bases, leaving 10 bases between the germline ends. The CDR3 is 13 residues long. The CDR3 spells CASSYSVDETQYF. The CDR3 nucleotides are TGTGCCAGCAGTTATTCGGTGGATGAGACCCAGTACTTC.

This clonotype was seen repeatedly, ten times or more. J is TRBJ1-1 and V is TRBV7-9; D may be TRBD1 (5 bases). Per germline, CDR1 SEHNR and CDR2 FQNEAQ (reference sequence). The CDR3 covers 14 residues. V gave up 3 bases and J gave up 4 bases, with 12 bases separating them. The CDR3 nucleotides are TGTGCCAGCAGCTTCGTCGAGGGGCTCACTGAAGCTTTCTTT. It specifies CASSFVEGLTEAFF.

This clonotype was found a few times. Compared with germline, one end of the junction differs, possibly owing to a read error. J is TRBJ2-4 and V is TRBV28; D not certain. The V gene's germline CDR1 is MDHEN and CDR2 SYDVKM. The CDR3 sequence is 16 residues long. The chain's CDR3 is CASSALVTVKEKIQYF. The CDR3 DNA follows: TGTGCCAGCAGTGCCCTGGTTACGGTCAAAGAAAAAATTCAGTACTTC.

In this sample, this clonotype turned up a few times. The CDR3 nucleotides read TGCAGTGCTAGAGATATGGGACTAGACCATGGAACGCAGTATTTT. Amino acids: CSARDMGLDHGTQYF. V and J are TRBV20-1 and TRBJ2-3, with 8 bases matching TRBD2. The CDR3 is made up of 15 amino acids. The germline V gene has CDR1 DFQATT and CDR2 SNEGSKA (reference sequence). Unmatched junction bases numbered 11, after V lost 0 bases and J lost 9 bases.

This clonotype was found a few times. The chain combines TRBV4-3 with TRBJ1-5; maybe TRBD1 (5 bases). CDR1 and CDR2 (germline): LGHNA, YSLEER. The CDR3 covers 15 residues. Trimming removed 1 base at V and 1 base at J, with 8 bases between. The CDR3 DNA reads TGCGCCAGCAGCCAAGGAGACAGCAGCAATCAGCCCCAGCATTTT. This codes for CASSQGDSSNQPQHF.

This clonotype showed up many times. The chain uses TRBV20-1 and TRBJ2-1, with 10 bases lining up with TRBD2. Germline V gives CDR1 DFQATT, CDR2 SNEGSKA (reference sequence). This CDR3 has 16 amino acids. Unmatched junction bases numbered 6, after V lost 0 bases and J lost 4 bases. DNA of the CDR3: TGCAGTGCTAGAGATTTCAGCGGGAGGGAGTACAATGAGCAGTTCTTC. It is translated as CSARDFSGREYNEQFF.

This clonotype was observed a handful of times. The chain employs TRBV9 and TRBJ2-3, with D possibly being TRBD2 (5 bases). The germline V gene has CDR1 SGDLS and CDR2 YYNGEE. Trimming pared 4 bases from V and 5 bases from J, leaving 14 bases between. There are 14 residues in the CDR3. This CDR3 reads CASSSEAGIDTQYF. The CDR3 DNA reads TGTGCCAGCAGCTCTGAGGCCGGGATAGATACGCAGTATTTT.

This clonotype has more than one count but fewer than ten. The gene calls are TRBV6-2 or TRBV6-3 and TRBJ2-3; 10 nucleotides line up with TRBD1. V lost 5 bases to trimming and J lost 4 bases; unmatched junction nucleotides: 3. The germline V gene encodes CDR1 MNHEY and CDR2 SVGEGT. The CDR3 is 14 residues long. CDR3 amino acids: CASSPGQGADTQYF. The CDR3 bases are TGTGCCAGCAGTCCCGGACAGGGGGCAGATACGCAGTATTTT.